Sequencing of this T cell receptor beta chain was carried out in a study of T cells in tuberculosis. Germline values: CDR1 SGHRS, CDR2 YFSETQ. V dropped 0 bases and J dropped 1 base, with 10 bases sitting between them. This CDR3 is built from 15 residues. Method: immunoSEQ multiplex PCR; TCRdb's copy keeps in-frame clones and lacks some. In the table there are 30,000 to 35,000 clones, more than 85% of which are singletons. Time point reported: new active TB diagnosis, blood taken before or within 7 days of starting treatment. This sequence joins TRBV5-1 and TRBJ2-5, with TRBD2 as a possible D gene (5 bases). Material: PBMCs, obtained at tuberculosis diagnosis. The receptor was derived from an adult with tuberculosis. The CDR3 DNA sequence: TGCGCCAGCAGCTTGGCTGGAGGTATCCAAGAGACCCAGTACTTC. This sequence encodes CASSLAGGIQETQYF.